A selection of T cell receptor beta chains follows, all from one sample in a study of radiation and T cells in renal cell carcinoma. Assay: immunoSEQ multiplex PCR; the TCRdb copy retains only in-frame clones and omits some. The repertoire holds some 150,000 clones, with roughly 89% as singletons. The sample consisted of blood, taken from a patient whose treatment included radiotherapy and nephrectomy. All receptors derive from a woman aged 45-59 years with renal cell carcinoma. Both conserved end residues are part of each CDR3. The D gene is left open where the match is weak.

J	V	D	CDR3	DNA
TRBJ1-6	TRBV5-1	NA	CASSLGTAINSPLHF	TGCGCCAGCAGCTTGGGGACAGCCATTAATTCACCCCTCCACTTT
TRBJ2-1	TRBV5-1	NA	CASSEGLVYNEQFF	TGCGCCAGCAGCGAGGGGTTAGTATACAATGAGCAGTTCTTC
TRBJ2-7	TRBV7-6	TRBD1	CASSSKTGVYEQYF	TGTGCCAGCAGCTCGAAAACAGGGGTTTACGAGCAGTACTTC
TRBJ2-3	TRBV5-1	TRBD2	CASSRTSGGSTDTQYF	TGCGCCAGCAGCCGGACTAGCGGGGGGAGCACAGATACGCAGTATTTT
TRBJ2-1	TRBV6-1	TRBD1	CASRIWTGGNNEQFF	TGTGCCAGCAGAATATGGACAGGGGGGAACAATGAGCAGTTCTTC
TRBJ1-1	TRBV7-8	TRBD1	CASRYPGQGTEAFF	TGTGCCAGCAGGTATCCGGGACAGGGAACTGAAGCTTTCTTT
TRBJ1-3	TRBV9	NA	CASSVGEDIGNTIYF	TGTGCCAGCAGCGTAGGAGAGGACATTGGAAACACCATATATTTT
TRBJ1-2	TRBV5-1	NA	CASSLDKPSGYTF	TGCGCCAGCAGCCTGGACAAGCCAAGTGGCTACACCTTC
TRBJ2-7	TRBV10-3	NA	CAISGPGLITKYF	TGTGCCATCAGTGGGCCGGGACTGATCACGAAGTACTTC
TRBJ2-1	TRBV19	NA	CASRTNGGEQFF	TGTGCCAGTAGAACCAACGGGGGTGAGCAGTTCTTC
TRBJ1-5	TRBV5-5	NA	CASSLEAQGQPQHF	TGTGCCAGCAGCTTGGAGGCGCAGGGTCAGCCCCAGCATTTT